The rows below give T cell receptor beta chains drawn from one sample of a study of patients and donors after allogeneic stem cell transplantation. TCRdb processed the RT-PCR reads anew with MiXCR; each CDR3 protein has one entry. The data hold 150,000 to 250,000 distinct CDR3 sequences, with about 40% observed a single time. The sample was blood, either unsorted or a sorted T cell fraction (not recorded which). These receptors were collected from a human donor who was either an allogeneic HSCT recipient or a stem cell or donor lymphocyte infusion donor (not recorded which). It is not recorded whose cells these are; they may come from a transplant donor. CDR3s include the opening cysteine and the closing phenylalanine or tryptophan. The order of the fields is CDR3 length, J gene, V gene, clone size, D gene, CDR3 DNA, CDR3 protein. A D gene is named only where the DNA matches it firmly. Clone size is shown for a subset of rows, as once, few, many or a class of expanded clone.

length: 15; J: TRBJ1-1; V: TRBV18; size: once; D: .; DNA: TGTGCCAGCTCACCAAAGGGTTTGATGAACACTGAAGCTTTCTTT; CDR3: CASSPKGLMNTEAFF
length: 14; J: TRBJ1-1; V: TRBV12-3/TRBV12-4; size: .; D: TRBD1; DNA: TGTGCCAGCACCTTCCAGACAGGGCCCACTGAAGCTTTCTTT; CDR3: CASTFQTGPTEAFF
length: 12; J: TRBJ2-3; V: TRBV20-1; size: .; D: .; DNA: TGCAGTGCTACCGGTGGCACAGATACGCAGTATTTT; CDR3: CSATGGTDTQYF
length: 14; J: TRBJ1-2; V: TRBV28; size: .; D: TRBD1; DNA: TGTGCCAGCAGTTTGGGACAGTTTGGCTATGGCTACACCTTC; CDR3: CASSLGQFGYGYTF
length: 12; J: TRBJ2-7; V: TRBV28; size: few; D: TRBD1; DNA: TGTGCAACGGGACAGCTAACCTACGAGCAGTACTTC; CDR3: CATGQLTYEQYF
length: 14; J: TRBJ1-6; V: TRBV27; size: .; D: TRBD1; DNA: TGTGCCAGCAGTTTTGGAGGGGGCAATTCACCCCTCCACTTT; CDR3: CASSFGGGNSPLHF
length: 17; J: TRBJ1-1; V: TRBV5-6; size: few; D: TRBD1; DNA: TGTGCCAGCAGCCCGGGGATTACAGGGGTCCTGAACACTGAAGCTTTCTTT; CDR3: CASSPGITGVLNTEAFF
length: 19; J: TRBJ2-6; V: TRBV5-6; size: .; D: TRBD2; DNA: TGTGCCAGCAGCGACGCCACCTCCGGACTAGACGCTGGGGCCAACGTCCTGACTTTC; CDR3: CASSDATSGLDAGANVLTF
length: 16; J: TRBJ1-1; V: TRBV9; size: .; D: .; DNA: TGTGCCAGCAGCCCGCGACAGGAACCTTTCTACACTGAAGCTTTCTTT; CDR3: CASSPRQEPFYTEAFF
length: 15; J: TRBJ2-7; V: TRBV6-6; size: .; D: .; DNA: TGTGCCAGCAGTTACTCAACTGCCCCTCCAGGGGAGCAGTACTTC; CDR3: CASSYSTAPPGEQYF
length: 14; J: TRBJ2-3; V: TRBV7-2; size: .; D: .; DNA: TGTGCCAGCAGCTCGACTCCCATCGCAGATACGCAGTATTTT; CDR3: CASSSTPIADTQYF
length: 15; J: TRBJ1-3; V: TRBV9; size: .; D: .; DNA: TGTGCCAGCAGCGTGGGACGGAGCTCTGGAAACACCATATATTTT; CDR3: CASSVGRSSGNTIYF
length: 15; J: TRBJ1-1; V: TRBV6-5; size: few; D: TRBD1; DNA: TGTGCCAGCAGTCCTTTAGGACAGGGGCCCACTGAAGCTTTCTTT; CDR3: CASSPLGQGPTEAFF
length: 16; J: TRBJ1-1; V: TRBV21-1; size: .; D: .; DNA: TGTGCCAGCAGCAAAGGGGAAGGACAGGGTAACACTGAAGCTTTCTTT; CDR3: CASSKGEGQGNTEAFF
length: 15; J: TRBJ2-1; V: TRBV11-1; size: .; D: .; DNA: TGTGCCAGCAGCTTATATCCGGGTCTGGGCAATGAGCAGTTCTTC; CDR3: CASSLYPGLGNEQFF
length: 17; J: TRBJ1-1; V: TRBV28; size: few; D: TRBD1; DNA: TGTGCCAGCAGTTTTTTTCCGGACAGGGATTTAAGGTCTGAAGCTTTCTTT; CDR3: CASSFFPDRDLRSEAFF
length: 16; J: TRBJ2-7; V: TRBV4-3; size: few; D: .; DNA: TGCGCCAGCAGCCAAGATCGTGGCCCCCCCAATTACGAGCAGTACTTC; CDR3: CASSQDRGPPNYEQYF
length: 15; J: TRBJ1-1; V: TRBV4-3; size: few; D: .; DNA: TGCGCCAGCAGCCAAGATTGGTTACCGAACACTGAAGCTTTCTTT; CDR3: CASSQDWLPNTEAFF
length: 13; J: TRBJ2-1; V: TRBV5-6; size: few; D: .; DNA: TGTGCCAGCAGCGACAGACGGGGCAATGAGCAGTTCTTC; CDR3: CASSDRRGNEQFF
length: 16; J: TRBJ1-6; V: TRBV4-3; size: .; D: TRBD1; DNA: TGCGCCAGCAGCCAAGAAAGGGGACAGGGCATCGCACCCCTCCACTTT; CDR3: CASSQERGQGIAPLHF
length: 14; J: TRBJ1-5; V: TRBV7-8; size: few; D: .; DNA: TGTGCCAGCAGCTTAGGAGGCAGGGGTCAGCCCCAGCATTTT; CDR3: CASSLGGRGQPQHF
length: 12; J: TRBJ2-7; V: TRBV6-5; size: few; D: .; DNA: TGTGCCAGCAGTACGGACAGCTACGAGCAGTACTTC; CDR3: CASSTDSYEQYF
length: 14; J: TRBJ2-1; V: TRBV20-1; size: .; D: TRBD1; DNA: TGCAGTGCTAGATCCGGGACAGCCTACAATGAGCAGTTCTTC; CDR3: CSARSGTAYNEQFF
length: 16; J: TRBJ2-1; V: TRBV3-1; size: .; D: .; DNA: TGTGCCAGCAGCCTTTATCGGTTGAGCTCCTACAATGAGCAGTTCTTC; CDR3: CASSLYRLSSYNEQFF
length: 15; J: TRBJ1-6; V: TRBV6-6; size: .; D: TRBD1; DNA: TGTGCCAGCACCATAACCGGGACAGGGAATTCACCCCTCCACTTT; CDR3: CASTITGTGNSPLHF
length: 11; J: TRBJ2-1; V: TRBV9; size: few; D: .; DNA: TGTGCCAGCAGCGTGGGAGATGAGCAGTTCTTC; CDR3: CASSVGDEQFF
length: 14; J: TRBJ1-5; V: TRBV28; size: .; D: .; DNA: TGTGCCAGCAGTTTACGGGCAGGGGTTCAGCCCCAGCATTTT; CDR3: CASSLRAGVQPQHF
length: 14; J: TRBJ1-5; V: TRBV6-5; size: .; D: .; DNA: TGTGCCAGCAGCTACAGGGATAGCAATCAGCCCCAGCATTTT; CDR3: CASSYRDSNQPQHF
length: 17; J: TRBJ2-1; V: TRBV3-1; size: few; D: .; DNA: TGTGCCAGCAGCCAAGATTTGGACAGAAATTCATACAATGAGCAGTTCTTC; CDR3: CASSQDLDRNSYNEQFF
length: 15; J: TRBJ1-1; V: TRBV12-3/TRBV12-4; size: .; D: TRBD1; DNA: TGTGCCAGCAGCCGAGGACAGGTCGGGGCTAAGAAAGCTTTCTTT; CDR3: CASSRGQVGAKKAFF
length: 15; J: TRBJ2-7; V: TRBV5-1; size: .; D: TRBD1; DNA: TGCGCCAGCAGCTTGGGAGGACAGGGGGCTGGAGAGCAGTACTTC; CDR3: CASSLGGQGAGEQYF
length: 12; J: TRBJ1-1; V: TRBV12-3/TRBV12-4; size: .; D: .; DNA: TGTGCCAGCACCCCCCACAGACTCGAAGCTTTCTTT; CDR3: CASTPHRLEAFF
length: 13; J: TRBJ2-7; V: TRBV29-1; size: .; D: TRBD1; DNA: TGCAGCGTTGATTGGGGACAGGGGAGCGAGCAGTACTTC; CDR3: CSVDWGQGSEQYF
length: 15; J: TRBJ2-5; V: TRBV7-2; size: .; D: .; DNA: TGTGCCAGCAGCCTACTAGAATGGGCGAGGGAGACCCAGTACTTC; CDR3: CASSLLEWARETQYF
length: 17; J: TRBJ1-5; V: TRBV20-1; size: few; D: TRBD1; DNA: TGCAGTGCTAGAGAGAGGGCAGGGGGGAATAGCAATCAGCCCCAGCATTTT; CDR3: CSARERAGGNSNQPQHF
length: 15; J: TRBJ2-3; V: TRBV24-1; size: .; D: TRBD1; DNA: TGTGCCACCAGTGAAGGACAGGGTTCACGGGATACGCAGTATTTT; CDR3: CATSEGQGSRDTQYF
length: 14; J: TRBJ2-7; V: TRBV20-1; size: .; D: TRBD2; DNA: TGCAGTGCTAGAGAAAGCGGGAGGGCCAACGAGCAGTACTTC; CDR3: CSARESGRANEQYF
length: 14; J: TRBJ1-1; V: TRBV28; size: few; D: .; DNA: TGTGCCAGCAGTTGGGACGGCCTGAACACTGAAGCTTTCTTT; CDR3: CASSWDGLNTEAFF